The 3 T cell receptor beta chains given below trace back to one sample, sequenced in a study of blood T cell repertoires in COVID-19. Sequenced by immunoSEQ multiplex PCR; TCRdb stores in-frame clones only, minus some. Of more than 55,000 clones in the sample, around 84% were seen once. The material sequenced was peripheral blood. The source of these receptors is a woman of 80 years or more with acute or convalescent COVID-19.

This clone was counted only a few times. V gene TRBV9 combines with J gene TRBJ2-7, with D perhaps matching TRBD2 (7 bases). Germline V CDR1 and CDR2: SGDLS, YYNGEE. This CDR3 is 16 amino acids long. Trimming removed 0 bases from V and 1 base from J, with 14 bases in between. The DNA for the CDR3 is TGTGCCAGCAGCGTAGGCTGGGGGGGGCGATCCTACGAGCAGTACTTC. Protein sequence: CASSVGWGGRSYEQYF.

V is TRBV4-2 and J is TRBJ1-4; D not resolved. The V and J ends lost 0 bases and 4 bases respectively, with 9 bases between them. CDR3 length: 15 residues. Per germline, CDR1 LGHNA and CDR2 YNFKEQ. CDR3 in amino acids: CASSQDRRNNEKLFF. Written as DNA, the CDR3 is TGTGCCAGCAGCCAAGACAGGCGTAATAATGAAAAACTGTTTTTT.

CDR3 protein: CASSPSPGLLETQYF. As DNA, the CDR3 is TGTGCCAGTAGTCCCTCCCCAGGCCTGCTAGAGACCCAGTACTTC. The V gene is TRBV19, the J gene TRBJ2-5; the D is unclear. CDR3 size: 15 residues. Looked up from germline, CDR1 is LNHDA and CDR2 is SQIVND (reference sequence). V was shortened by 5 bases and J by 4 bases, with 17 bases between the two germline ends.